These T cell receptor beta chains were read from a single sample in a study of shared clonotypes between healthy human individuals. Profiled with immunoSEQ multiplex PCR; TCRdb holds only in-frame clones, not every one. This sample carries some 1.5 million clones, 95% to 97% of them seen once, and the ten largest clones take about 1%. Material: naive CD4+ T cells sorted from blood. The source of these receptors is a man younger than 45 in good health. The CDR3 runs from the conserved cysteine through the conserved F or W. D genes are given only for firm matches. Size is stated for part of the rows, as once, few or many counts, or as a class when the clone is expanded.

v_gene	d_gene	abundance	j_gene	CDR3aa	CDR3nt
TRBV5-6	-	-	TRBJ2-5	CASSTPGERETQYF	TGTGCCAGCAGCACGCCCGGGGAAAGAGAGACCCAGTACTTC
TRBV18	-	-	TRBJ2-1	CASSPNAGGSYNEQFF	TGTGCCAGCTCACCAAACGCGGGTGGATCCTACAATGAGCAGTTCTTC
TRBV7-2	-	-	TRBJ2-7	CASSPTRTVSYEQYF	TGTGCCAGCAGCCCAACCCGGACGGTTTCCTACGAGCAGTACTTC
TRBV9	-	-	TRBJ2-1	CASSADRDKGPWYGEQFF	TGTGCCAGCAGCGCAGACCGGGACAAGGGGCCTTGGTATGGTGAGCAGTTCTTC
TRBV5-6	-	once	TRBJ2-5	CASSRVGVQSETQYF	TGTGCCAGCAGCCGGGTTGGGGTTCAATCCGAGACCCAGTACTTC
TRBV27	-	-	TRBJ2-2	CASSSLRAGANTGELFF	TGTGCCAGCAGTTCGCTACGAGCGGGTGCGAACACCGGGGAGCTGTTTTTT
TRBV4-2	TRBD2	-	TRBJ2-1	CASSQAGTSYNEQFF	TGTGCCAGCAGCCAAGCCGGGACTAGTTACAATGAGCAGTTCTTC
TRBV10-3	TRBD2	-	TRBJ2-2	CAISEPKIAGANTGELFF	TGTGCCATCAGTGAGCCTAAAATAGCGGGGGCGAACACCGGGGAGCTGTTTTTT
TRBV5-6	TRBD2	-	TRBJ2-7	CASSSSYLAGAFEQYF	TGTGCCAGCAGCTCTTCCTACCTAGCGGGAGCTTTCGAGCAGTACTTC
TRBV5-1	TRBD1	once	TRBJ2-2	CASSLYPGQGNTGELFF	TGCGCCAGCAGCTTGTATCCGGGACAGGGTAACACCGGGGAGCTGTTTTTT
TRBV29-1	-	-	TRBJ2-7	CSVKWKPTSEQYF	TGCAGCGTTAAGTGGAAACCTACAAGCGAGCAGTACTTC
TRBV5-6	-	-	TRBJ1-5	CASSPRSGRQPQHF	TGTGCCAGCAGCCCACGGTCAGGGCGGCAGCCCCAGCATTTT
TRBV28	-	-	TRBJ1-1	CAGHRAGNTEAFF	TGTGCCGGTCACAGGGCTGGGAACACTGAAGCTTTCTTT
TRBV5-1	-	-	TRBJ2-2	CASSNRGRVKTGELFF	TGCGCCAGCAGCAACCGCGGCAGGGTAAAGACCGGGGAGCTGTTTTTT
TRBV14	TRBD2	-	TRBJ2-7	CASSQTGGSYEQYF	TGTGCCAGCAGCCAAACGGGGGGCTCCTACGAGCAGTACTTC
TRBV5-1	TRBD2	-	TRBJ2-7	CASSQGGMAGGHEQYF	TGCGCCAGCAGCCAAGGTGGAATGGCGGGAGGCCACGAGCAGTACTTC
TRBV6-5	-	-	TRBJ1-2	CASTLDRKEGGYTF	TGTGCCAGCACCCTTGACAGGAAGGAGGGCGGCTACACCTTC
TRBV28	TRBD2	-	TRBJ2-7	CASRGLAGVLPTSYEQYF	TGTGCCAGCAGGGGACTAGCGGGAGTTTTACCCACATCCTACGAGCAGTACTTC
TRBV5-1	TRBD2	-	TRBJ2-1	CASSSRTSATSYNEQFF	TGCGCCAGCAGCTCCCGGACTAGCGCTACCTCCTACAATGAGCAGTTCTTC
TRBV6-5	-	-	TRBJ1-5	CASSYLGSNQPQHF	TGTGCCAGCAGTTACTTAGGGAGCAATCAGCCCCAGCATTTT
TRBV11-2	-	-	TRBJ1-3	CASSLYGTGNTIYF	TGTGCCAGCAGCTTATACGGCACTGGAAACACCATATATTTT
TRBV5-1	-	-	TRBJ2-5	CASSLGAEETQYF	TGCGCCAGCAGCTTGGGGGCTGAAGAGACCCAGTACTTC
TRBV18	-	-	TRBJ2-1	CASSPDLLVNEQFF	TGTGCCAGCTCACCGGACCTTCTGGTCAATGAGCAGTTCTTC
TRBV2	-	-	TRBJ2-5	CASNRFLETQYF	TGTGCCAGCAACAGGTTCTTGGAGACCCAGTACTTC
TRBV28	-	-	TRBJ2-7	CASSLAGIPYEQYF	TGTGCCAGCAGTTTAGCAGGGATCCCCTACGAGCAGTACTTC
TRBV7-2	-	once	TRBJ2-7	CASSLRGGYEQYF	TGTGCCAGCAGCTTGAGGGGCGGGTACGAGCAGTACTTC
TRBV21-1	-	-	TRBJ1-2	CASSKGGGLRGYTF	TGTGCCAGCAGCAAAGGGGGGGGTTTACGTGGCTACACCTTC
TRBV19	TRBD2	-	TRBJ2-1	CASSLLAGGIYNEQFF	TGTGCCAGTAGTCTTCTAGCGGGAGGGATCTACAATGAGCAGTTCTTC
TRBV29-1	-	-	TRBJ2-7	CSVSRPLKYEQYF	TGCAGCGTTTCCCGCCCGTTAAAATACGAGCAGTACTTC
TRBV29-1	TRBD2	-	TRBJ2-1	CSVGHTSGIIGEQFF	TGCAGCGTTGGGCATACTAGCGGGATAATTGGGGAGCAGTTCTTC
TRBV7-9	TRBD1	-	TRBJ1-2	CASSSYPGQGDGYTF	TGTGCCAGCAGCTCTTACCCTGGACAGGGTGATGGCTACACCTTC
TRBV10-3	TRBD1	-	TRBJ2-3	CAILRQGVTDTQYF	TGTGCCATACTCAGACAGGGTGTCACAGATACGCAGTATTTT
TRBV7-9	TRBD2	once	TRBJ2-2	CASSLAGGANTGELFF	TGTGCCAGCAGCTTAGCTGGGGGGGCGAACACCGGGGAGCTGTTTTTT
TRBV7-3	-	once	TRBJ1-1	CASSSFSDPANTEAFF	TGTGCCAGCAGCTCCTTCTCGGACCCGGCAAACACTGAAGCTTTCTTT
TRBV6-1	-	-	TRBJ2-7	CASRRTNTAYEQYF	TGTGCCAGCAGGAGGACTAATACCGCCTACGAGCAGTACTTC
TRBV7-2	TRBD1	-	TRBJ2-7	CASSSLDRASYEQYF	TGTGCCAGCAGCTCTTTGGACAGGGCCTCCTACGAGCAGTACTTC
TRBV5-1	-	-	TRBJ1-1	CASSRARQENTEAFF	TGCGCCAGCAGCCGTGCTAGACAAGAGAACACTGAAGCTTTCTTT
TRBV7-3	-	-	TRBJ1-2	CASSLDRDYGYTF	TGTGCCAGCAGCTTAGACCGAGACTATGGCTACACCTTC
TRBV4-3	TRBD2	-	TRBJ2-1	CASSQDYRLAGDNEQFF	TGCGCCAGCAGCCAAGATTATCGGCTAGCGGGGGACAATGAGCAGTTCTTC